The next 32 T cell receptor beta chains were all read from a single sample in a study of spatial heterogeneity in lung cancer. Study-wide points: Intratumoral expanded alpha and beta TCR counts were found to track tumor mutation counts.

Time point specified: sample taken at primary tumor resection. TCRdb fed the 5' RACE reads into MiXCR, producing one record per CDR3 protein. Here the sample spans about 560 distinct CDR3 sequences, approximately 40% being singletons. Their antigens are not known. Sequencing was performed on lung tumor tissue, taken at surgery. Receptors were obtained from a male donor with early-stage non-small cell lung cancer.

Judged by abundance, this clonotype is large (0.1 to 1%). The V and J genes are TRBV20-1 and TRBJ1-6, with unresolved D. The germline V and J ends were trimmed by 4 bases and 14 bases, with 15 bases remaining between them. Germline V gene data show CDR1 as DFQATT and CDR2 as SNEGSKA (reference sequence). This CDR3 is built from 12 residues. The CDR3 loop is CSATDSRKTLHF. The DNA of the CDR3 is TGCAGTGCTACAGACTCCCGGAAAACCCTCCACTTT.

This clonotype rates as large (0.1 to 1%). The CDR3 region is CASSHQRQGNTGELFF. In DNA form, the CDR3 reads TGCGCCAGCAGTCATCAAAGACAGGGAAACACCGGGGAGCTGTTTTTT. The chain couples TRBV23-1 to TRBJ2-2; 7 bases line up with TRBD1. TRBV23-1 is given ORF status, its function remaining uncertain. The CDR3 covers 16 residues. With 3 bases clipped from V and 2 bases from J, the junction kept 6 bases outside the gene matches.

This chain joins TRBV4-3 and TRBJ1-2; 11 nucleotides match TRBD1. Germline assignment: CDR1 LGHNA and CDR2 YSLEER. This CDR3 is built from 14 residues. The junction had 6 bases not matched to a gene; V was cut back by 4 bases and J by 8 bases. CDR3 sequence reads: CASSPDRGLYGYTF. The CDR3 DNA reads TGCGCCAGCAGCCCGGACAGGGGGCTGTACGGCTACACCTTC.

This clonotype appeared a few times. The chain carries TRBV2 and TRBJ1-1; the D gene is possibly TRBD1 (6 bases). Germline V gene sequence: CDR1 SNHLY, CDR2 FYNNEI. The CDR3 consists of 14 residues. Between the trimmed V and J ends, which lost 2 bases and 11 bases, there was a span of 18 bases. CDR3 sequence (DNA): TGTGCCAGCAGTGAACATATGGAGGGGGAAAACGCTTTCTTT. As protein: CASSEHMEGENAFF. Full variable domain (missing parts from reference TRBV2 and TRBJ1-1): EPEVTQTPSHQVTQMGQEVILRCVPISNHLYFYWYRQILGQKVEFLVSFYNNEISEKSEIFDDQFSVERPDGSNFTLKIRSTKLEDSAMYFCASSEHMEGENAFFGQGTRLTVV.

The gene calls are TRBV29-1 and TRBJ1-2; tentatively, D is TRBD1 (5 bases). Germline V gene sequence: CDR1 SQVTM, CDR2 ANQGSEA. The V end was cut by 4 bases, the J end by 8 bases, with 20 bases between. The CDR3 consists of 14 residues. The CDR3 region has the DNA TGCAGCGTTGGCCCTGGGGGATCTGTGGGAGGCTACACCTTC. It codes for CSVGPGGSVGGYTF.

This clonotype is deemed large. A read error may produce the germline difference seen at one junction end. J is TRBJ2-7 and V is TRBV10-2; the D is unclear. The CDR3 has 12 residues. Germline CDR1 is WSHSY and CDR2 is SAAADI. The CDR3 coding sequence is TGCGCAAGCAGTAAGCTCAGTCGCGAGCAGTACTTC. This encodes CASSKLSREQYF.

This clonotype was recorded once. The rearrangement links TRBV12-3 or TRBV12-4 to TRBJ1-2, with TRBD1 matching over 10 bases. Unmatched junction bases numbered 12, after V lost 11 bases and J lost 6 bases. CDR3 length: 14 residues. CDR3 loop: CACTPRTGGDGYTF. DNA for the CDR3: TGTGCCTGCACACCCAGGACAGGGGGGGATGGCTACACCTTC.

This chain links TRBV7-2 with TRBJ1-1; D ambiguous. Trimming took off 1 base at V and 2 bases at J, with 5 bases between the two ends. The CDR3 is 13 residues long. CDR1 is SGHTA, CDR2 FQGNSA, per germline. The CDR3 sequence: CASSLEFNTEAFF. The CDR3 bases are TGTGCCAGCAGCTTAGAGTTCAACACTGAAGCTTTCTTT.

The rearrangement uses TRBV2 and TRBJ1-2; maybe TRBD1 (5 bases). Trimming left V 6 bases short and J 2 bases short, with 10 bases between. The germline V gene encodes CDR1 SNHLY and CDR2 FYNNEI. The CDR3 contains 13 residues. CDR3 in amino acids: CASSEGPNYGYTF. In DNA form, the CDR3 reads TGTGCCAGCAGCGAGGGACCCAACTATGGCTACACCTTC. Full variable domain (rest looked up from reference TRBV2 and TRBJ1-2): EPEVTQTPSHQVTQMGQEVILRCVPISNHLYFYWYRQILGQKVEFLVSFYNNEISEKSEIFDDQFSVERPDGSNFTLKIRSTKLEDSAMYFCASSEGPNYGYTFGSGTRLTVV.

This clonotype is medium-sized. The chain is built from TRBV6-5 and TRBJ2-1; 8 nucleotides agree with TRBD2. V dropped 6 bases and J dropped 0; count of bases not matched to a gene: 1. The CDR3 is 14 residues long. Per germline, CDR1 MNHEY and CDR2 SVGAGI. The CDR3 loop reads CASRSGSSYNEQFF. The CDR3 coding sequence is TGTGCCAGCAGGAGCGGGAGCTCCTACAATGAGCAGTTCTTC.

This sequence joins TRBV6-6 and TRBJ1-5, with D uncertain. Trimming took off 6 bases at V and 2 bases at J, with 14 bases between the two ends. Germline V CDR1 and CDR2: MNHNY, SVGAGI (reference sequence). CDR3 length equals 15 residues. The CDR3 nucleotides are TGTGCCAGCAGAAATGCCCACGATGGCAATCAGCCCCAGCATTTT. It specifies CASRNAHDGNQPQHF.

This clonotype was detected a few times. V gene TRBV7-9 combines with J gene TRBJ2-2; no definite D call. The CDR3 length is 14 residues. Deletions cut 4 bases from V and 5 bases from J, with 11 bases between. CDR1 is SEHNR and CDR2 is FQNEAQ in the germline V gene (reference sequence). The CDR3 DNA sequence: TGTGCCAGCAGCTCGCCCCCAGCAACCGGGGAGCTGTTTTTT. Its protein is CASSSPPATGELFF.

This clonotype was counted a few times. In nucleotides, the CDR3 is TGTGCCAGCAGCCAAGACTTACAGGGTTACAATGAGCAGTTCTTC. Translated: CASSQDLQGYNEQFF. The genes are TRBV4-2 and TRBJ2-1; tentative D call: TRBD1 (6 bases). The length of the CDR3 is 15 residues. Germline lookup yields CDR1 LGHNA and CDR2 YNFKEQ. Deletions cut 0 bases from V and 4 bases from J, with 10 bases between.

The V gene is TRBV5-5, the J gene TRBJ1-2; D is uncertain. The germline gives CDR1 SGHKS, CDR2 YYEKEE (reference sequence). V was shortened by 3 bases and J by 2 bases, with 11 bases between the two germline ends. The length of the CDR3 is 14 residues. The CDR3 loop is CASSWTAVNYGYTF. Here the CDR3 DNA reads TGTGCCAGCAGCTGGACGGCCGTAAACTATGGCTACACCTTC.

V gene TRBV5-1 combines with J gene TRBJ1-1; tentative D call: TRBD1 (5 bases). The CDR3 is made up of 16 amino acids. In germline, CDR1 is SGHRS, CDR2 YFSETQ. V lost 3 bases and J 0 bases, leaving 15 bases between the germline ends. This CDR3 reads CASSSYTTAVNTEAFF. In DNA, the CDR3 is TGCGCCAGCAGCTCATATACGACAGCAGTGAACACTGAAGCTTTCTTT.

This clonotype is large in the sample. The chain employs TRBV6-2 or TRBV6-3 and TRBJ2-3; 7 nucleotides line up with TRBD1. V was pared by 6 bases and J by 7 bases, with 13 bases of the junction left unmatched. The CDR3 totals 15 residues. Looked up from germline, CDR1 is MNHEY and CDR2 is SVGEGT. CDR3 in amino acids: CASSTVDRAPNTQYF. The CDR3 DNA follows: TGTGCCAGCAGCACCGTCGACAGGGCGCCAAATACGCAGTATTTT.

This clonotype is large (0.1 to 1%) within its sample. V usage is TRBV28 and J usage is TRBJ2-7; D call uncertain. V lost 3 bases and J lost 3, with 6 bases in between. CDR3 length: 12 amino acids. Per germline, CDR1 MDHEN and CDR2 SYDVKM. CDR3 in DNA: TGTGCCAGCAGTTTCGTAGACTACGAGCAGTACTTC. Its protein is CASSFVDYEQYF.

The V gene is TRBV5-5, the J gene TRBJ2-2; 7 nucleotides agree with TRBD1. This CDR3 has 16 amino acids. CDR1 is SGHKS and CDR2 is YYEKEE in the germline V gene (reference sequence). V trimming: 3 bases; J trimming: 3 bases; junction bases outside the gene matches: 8. The CDR3 spells CASSSPTGSHTGELFF. In DNA, the CDR3 is TGTGCCAGCAGCTCTCCGACAGGGTCGCACACCGGGGAGCTGTTTTTT.

By share, this clonotype counts as hyperexpanded. The chain employs TRBV27 and TRBJ1-5; tentatively, D is TRBD1 (6 bases). Trimming removed 8 bases at V and 3 bases at J, with 17 bases between. From germline, CDR1 is MNHEY and CDR2 SMNVEV (reference sequence). The CDR3 covers 15 residues. The CDR3: CASGLQGTANQPQHF. CDR3 DNA: TGTGCCAGCGGATTACAGGGTACCGCCAATCAGCCCCAGCATTTT.

This clonotype is labeled large. The chain carries TRBV11-1 and TRBJ2-4; 8 bases map to TRBD2. CDR3 length: 17 amino acids. J lost 3 bases, V lost 3 bases, and 10 bases had no gene match. Germline V gene lookup returns CDR1 SGHAT and CDR2 FQDESV (reference sequence). CDR3 bases: TGTGCCAGCAGCTTGGGAAGCGGGAGTTTGGGCAAAAACATTCAGTACTTC. Translating gives CASSLGSGSLGKNIQYF.

The chain carries TRBV7-3 and TRBJ2-3; D is undetermined. This CDR3 has 13 residues. The V and J ends lost 5 bases and 5 bases respectively, with 11 bases between them. The V gene's germline CDR1 is SGHTA and CDR2 FQGTGA. CDR3 in DNA: TGTGCCAGCAGCACCCAGACGGGAGATACGCAGTATTTT. It specifies CASSTQTGDTQYF.

By frequency in the sample, this clonotype is large. J is TRBJ1-5 and V is TRBV19; 7 nucleotides match TRBD1. V was clipped by 7 bases and J by 7 bases; unmatched bases: 13. This CDR3 is built from 15 residues. Looked up from germline, CDR1 is LNHDA and CDR2 is SQIVND (reference sequence). DNA for the CDR3: TGTGCCAGTACCCTCAGGGGGGGAATGGACCAGCCCCAGCATTTT. Its protein product is CASTLRGGMDQPQHF.

In its sample, this clonotype ranks as large. This chain joins TRBV27 and TRBJ1-2; D is unclear. V was clipped by 3 bases and J by 4 bases, with 12 bases between them. CDR1 MNHEY and CDR2 SMNVEV come from the germline V gene (reference sequence). The CDR3 has 14 amino acids. CDR3 sequence reads: CASSLTKSPYGYTF. In DNA form, the CDR3 reads TGTGCCAGCAGTTTGACCAAGTCCCCCTATGGCTACACCTTC.

The V call is TRBV6-2 or TRBV6-3, the J call TRBJ1-1, with 7 bases identical to TRBD1. CDR3 size: 13 residues. Germline-derived CDR1 and CDR2 are MNHEY and SVGEGT. V shed 6 bases, J shed 5 bases, and the junction held 6 bases outside the gene matches. The CDR3 region has the DNA TGTGCCAGCAGATCTACAGGGGAAACTGAAGCTTTCTTT. Translated: CASRSTGETEAFF.

V is TRBV7-6 and J is TRBJ2-7; 15 bases are a match to TRBD2. The germline V gene encodes CDR1 SGHVS and CDR2 FNYEAQ. With 5 bases clipped from V and 0 bases from J, the junction kept 8 bases outside the gene matches. CDR3 length equals 18 residues. The CDR3 bases are TGTGCCAGCAGCCAGGGGACTAGCGGGGGGACTACCTCCTACGAGCAGTACTTC. Residues: CASSQGTSGGTTSYEQYF.

The chain employs TRBV4-3 and TRBJ2-1, with D tentatively TRBD1 (5 bases). Trimming removed 0 bases at V and 15 bases at J, with 24 bases between. Germline V gene lookup returns CDR1 LGHNA and CDR2 YSLEER. CDR3 length: 16 residues. The CDR3 region is CASSQDLNLPGAPWFF. The DNA for the CDR3 is TGCGCCAGCAGCCAAGATCTCAACTTACCTGGGGCCCCATGGTTCTTC.

This clonotype is large. The chain uses TRBV28 and TRBJ2-2; 12 bases map to TRBD2. The J segment lost 5 bases and the V segment lost 6 bases, leaving 7 bases of the junction unmatched. Germline assignment: CDR1 MDHEN and CDR2 SYDVKM. The length of the CDR3 is 16 residues. CDR3 amino acids: CASRNELAGGTGELFF. The CDR3 DNA follows: TGTGCCAGCAGGAACGAGCTAGCGGGAGGGACCGGGGAGCTGTTTTTT. Full variable domain (remainder filled in from reference TRBV28 and TRBJ2-2): DVKVTQSSRYLVKRTGEKVFLECVQDMDHENMFWYRQDPGLGLRLIYFSYDVKMKEKGDIPEGYSVSREKKERFSLILESASTNQTSMYLCASRNELAGGTGELFFGEGSRLTVL.

This clonotype was found a few times. The J gene is TRBJ1-1, the V gene TRBV7-9; D is possibly TRBD1 (5 bases). The CDR3 contains 13 residues. V gave up 2 bases and J gave up 7 bases, with 11 bases separating them. Germline CDR1 reads SEHNR; CDR2 reads FQNEAQ (reference sequence). As DNA, the CDR3 is TGTGCCAGCAGCTTAAGAAGGGGTGGTGAAGCTTTCTTT. This translates into CASSLRRGGEAFF. Filled out from reference TRBV7-9 and TRBJ1-1, the complete variable domain reads DTGVSQNPRHKITKRGQNVTFRCDPISEHNRLYWYRQTLGQGPEFLTYFQNEAQLEKSRLLSDRFSAERPKGSFSTLEIQRTEQGDSAMYLCASSLRRGGEAFFGQGTRLTVV.

The table lists this clonotype with a few counts. The chain uses TRBV28 and TRBJ1-1; no definite D call. Germline V gene data show CDR1 as MDHEN and CDR2 as SYDVKM. This CDR3 region has 14 residues. V shed 5 bases and J shed 2 bases, with 12 bases lying between them. The CDR3 region is CASSMDVPNTEAFF. In nucleotides, the CDR3 is TGTGCCAGCAGTATGGACGTCCCCAACACTGAAGCTTTCTTT.

The rearrangement uses TRBV9 and TRBJ1-1; the D gene is possibly TRBD1 (6 bases). CDR1 SGDLS and CDR2 YYNGEE come from the germline V gene. The CDR3 has 13 residues. The V end lost 4 bases, the J end lost 7 bases, and 14 bases lay between the germline ends. Written as DNA, the CDR3 is TGTGCCAGCAGCCAACGGACAGACGGTGAAGCTTTCTTT. Its translation is CASSQRTDGEAFF.

About this clonotype: A read error may account for a junction end that differs from germline. The chain joins TRBV7-9 to TRBJ2-2; 12 nucleotides agree with TRBD1. CDR3 size: 17 residues. Germline V lookup: CDR1 SEHNR, CDR2 FQNEAQ (reference sequence). CDR3 amino acids: CASSSRDRGPDTGELIF. DNA for the CDR3: TGTGCCAGCAGCTCCCGGGACAGGGGGCCTGACACCGGGGAGCTGATTTTT.

As to this clonotype: This CDR3 fails to terminate in the conserved phenylalanine or tryptophan, so it likely reflects a read error. Because the CDR3's place on the DNA is in doubt, the DNA is left out and the CDR3 is given as listed by TCRdb. This chain uses TRBV15 with TRBJ2-7; TRBD2 was called by the table and not checked on the DNA. CDR1 is LNHNV, CDR2 YYDKDF, per germline (reference sequence). The CDR3 length is 12 residues, termini included. The CDR3 protein is CATSRAPRNTWS.